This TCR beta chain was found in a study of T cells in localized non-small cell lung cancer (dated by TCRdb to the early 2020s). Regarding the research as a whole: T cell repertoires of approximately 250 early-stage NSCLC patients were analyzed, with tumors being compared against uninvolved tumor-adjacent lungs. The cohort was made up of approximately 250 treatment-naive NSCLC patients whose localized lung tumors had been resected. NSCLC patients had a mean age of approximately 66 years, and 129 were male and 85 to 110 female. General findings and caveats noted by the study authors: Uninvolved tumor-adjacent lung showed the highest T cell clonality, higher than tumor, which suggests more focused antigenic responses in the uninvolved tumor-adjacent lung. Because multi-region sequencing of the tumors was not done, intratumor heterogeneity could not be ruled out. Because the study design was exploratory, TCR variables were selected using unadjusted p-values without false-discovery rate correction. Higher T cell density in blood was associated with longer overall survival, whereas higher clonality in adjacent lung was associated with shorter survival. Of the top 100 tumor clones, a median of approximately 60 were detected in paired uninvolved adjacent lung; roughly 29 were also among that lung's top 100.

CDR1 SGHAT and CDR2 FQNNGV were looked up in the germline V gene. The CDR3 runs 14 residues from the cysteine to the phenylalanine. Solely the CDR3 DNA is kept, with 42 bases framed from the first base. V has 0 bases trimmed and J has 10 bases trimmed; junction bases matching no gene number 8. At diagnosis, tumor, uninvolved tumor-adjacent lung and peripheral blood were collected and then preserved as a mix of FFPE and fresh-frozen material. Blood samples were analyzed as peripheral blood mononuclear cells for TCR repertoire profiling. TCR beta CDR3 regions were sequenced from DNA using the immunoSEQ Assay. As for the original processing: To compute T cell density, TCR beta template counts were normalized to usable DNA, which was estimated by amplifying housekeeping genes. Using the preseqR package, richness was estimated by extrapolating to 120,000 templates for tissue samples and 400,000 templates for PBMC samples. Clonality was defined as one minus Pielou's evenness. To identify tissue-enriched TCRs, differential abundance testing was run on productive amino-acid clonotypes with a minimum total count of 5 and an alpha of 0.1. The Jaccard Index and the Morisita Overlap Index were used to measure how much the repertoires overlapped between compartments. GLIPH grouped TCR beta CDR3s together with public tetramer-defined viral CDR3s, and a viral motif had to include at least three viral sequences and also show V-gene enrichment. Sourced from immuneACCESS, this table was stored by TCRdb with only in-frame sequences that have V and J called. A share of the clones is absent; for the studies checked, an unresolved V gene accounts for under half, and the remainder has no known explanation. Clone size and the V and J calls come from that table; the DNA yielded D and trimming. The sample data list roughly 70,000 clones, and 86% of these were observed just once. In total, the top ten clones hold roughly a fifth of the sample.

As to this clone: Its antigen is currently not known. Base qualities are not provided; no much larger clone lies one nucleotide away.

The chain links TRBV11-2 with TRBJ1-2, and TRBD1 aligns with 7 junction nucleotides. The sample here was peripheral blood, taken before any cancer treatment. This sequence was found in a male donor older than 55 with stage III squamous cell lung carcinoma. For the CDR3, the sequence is CASSLEGEGQPYTF. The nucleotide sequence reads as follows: TGTGCCAGCAGCTTAGAAGGGGAGGGACAGCCCTACACCTTC.